Listed here are 24 T cell receptor beta chains from one sample, sequenced in a study of T cells in Graves' hyperthyroidism and ophthalmopathy. Researchers amplified the TCR beta CDR3 regions from RNA transcripts. HTBI primers were employed in a first-round RT-PCR of the TCR CDR3. TCRdb recomputed calls from the multiplex PCR reads with MiXCR, one row per CDR3 protein. The table shows around 500,000 distinct CDR3 sequences, with around 16% occurring only once. The sample comprised blood. The origin of the receptors is a woman in her 30s with Graves' ophthalmopathy.

Remarks on this clonotype: This may come from a read error, since a much larger clone is one base off. The chain combines TRBV30 with TRBJ1-5; 7 bases are a match to TRBD1. Germline CDR1 GTSNPN, CDR2 SVGIG (reference sequence). V dropped 5 bases and J dropped 7; count of bases not matched to a gene: 5. The CDR3 totals 12 residues. As DNA, the CDR3 is TGTGCCTGGGGACAGGACGGACAGCCCCAGCATTTT. It yields the protein CAWGQDGQPQHF.

This clonotype was picked up many times. The rearrangement links TRBV5-1 to TRBJ2-1, with TRBD1 matching over 8 bases. CDR3 length equals 16 residues. V gave up 2 bases and J gave up 7 bases; unmatched junction bases: 11. Germline V CDR1 and CDR2: SGHRS, YFSETQ. The CDR3 is CASSLEAQGALNEQFF. For the CDR3, the DNA is TGCGCCAGCAGCTTAGAAGCTCAGGGGGCACTTAATGAGCAGTTCTTC.

This chain joins TRBV6-2 or TRBV6-3 and TRBJ2-2, with D possibly matching TRBD2 (7 bases). The germline gives CDR1 MNHEY, CDR2 SVGEGT. The CDR3 contains 16 residues. V was clipped by 5 bases and J by 5 bases, with 18 bases between them. The CDR3 loop reads CASSKGEGLGTGELFF. DNA of the CDR3: TGTGCCAGCAGTAAGGGGGAGGGCCTCGGAACCGGGGAGCTGTTTTTT.

In its sample, this clonotype was seen many times. The chain links TRBV5-5 to TRBJ2-7, with unresolved D. Germline-derived CDR1 and CDR2 are SGHKS and YYEKEE (reference sequence). The CDR3 has 14 residues. With 2 bases removed from V and 1 base from J, the gap between germline ends came to 10 bases. Here the CDR3 reads CASSFSLGSYEQYF. CDR3 DNA: TGTGCCAGCAGCTTCTCCTTGGGGTCCTACGAGCAGTACTTC.

This clonotype was found many times. The J gene is TRBJ2-2, the V gene TRBV12-3 or TRBV12-4; D is tentatively TRBD1 or TRBD2 (5 bases each). The V gene lost 5 bases and the J gene lost 5 bases, with 27 bases spanning the gap. The CDR3 extends over 19 amino acids. The CDR3 sequence is CASSTPLPGRNPGTGELFF. In DNA form, the CDR3 reads TGTGCCAGCAGTACCCCCCTACCGGGACGGAACCCTGGAACCGGGGAGCTGTTTTTT.

This clonotype has just a few counts. The rearrangement joins TRBV29-1 to TRBJ2-1; TRBD1 matches 9 bases. The CDR3 runs to 14 residues. Unmatched junction bases numbered 5, after V lost 5 bases and J lost 3 bases. Looked up from germline, CDR1 is SQVTM and CDR2 is ANQGSEA. CDR3 nucleotide sequence: TGCAGCGTTTTGGGACAGGGAGGCTACAATGAGCAGTTCTTC. This gives the protein CSVLGQGGYNEQFF.

The chain is built from TRBV28 and TRBJ2-7; TRBD2 matches 8 bases. Looked up from germline, CDR1 is MDHEN and CDR2 is SYDVKM. The J segment lost 0 bases and the V segment lost 6 bases, leaving 10 bases of the junction unmatched. The CDR3 is 16 amino acids. CDR3 coding DNA: TGTGCCAGCAGCGCGGTGAGGCTAGCGGGCTCCTACGAGCAGTACTTC. Its protein product is CASSAVRLAGSYEQYF.

This clonotype was seen many times. The CDR3: CASSRGGSNTEAFF. As DNA, the CDR3 is TGTGCCAGCTCGCGTGGGGGATCGAACACTGAAGCTTTCTTT. This chain connects TRBV7-2 to TRBJ1-1, with D tentatively TRBD1 (5 bases). Germline lookup yields CDR1 SGHTA and CDR2 FQGNSA. The CDR3 covers 14 residues. The V gene lost 8 bases and the J gene lost 1 base, with 14 bases spanning the gap. Supplemented by reference TRBV7-2 and TRBJ1-1, the full variable domain reads GAGVSQSPSNKVTEKGKDVELRCDPISGHTALYWYRQSLGQGLEFLIYFQGNSAPDKSGLPSDRFSAERTGGSVSTLTIQRTQQEDSAVYLCASSRGGSNTEAFFGQGTRLTVV.

This clonotype was recorded many times. The chain has TRBV20-1 and TRBJ2-3; D tentatively reads TRBD1 or TRBD2 (5 bases each). Trimming cost V 5 bases and J 0 bases, with 12 bases left between them. The germline V gene has CDR1 DFQATT and CDR2 SNEGSKA (reference sequence). This CDR3 has 14 residues. CDR3 DNA sequence: TGCAGTGCTCCTCGGGACGGGAGCACAGATACGCAGTATTTT. This sequence encodes CSAPRDGSTDTQYF.

This clonotype was seen ten or more times. The chain uses TRBV3-1 and TRBJ2-3; D not certain. Trimming took off 7 bases at V and 2 bases at J, with 10 bases between the two ends. The CDR3 totals 13 residues. Per germline, CDR1 LGHDT and CDR2 YNNKEL (reference sequence). CDR3 nucleotides: TGTGCCAGCACCCATCCCAACACAGATACGCAGTATTTT. Translation gives CASTHPNTDTQYF.

The chain recombines TRBV19 with TRBJ2-2, with TRBD2 matching 7 bases. Germline V gives CDR1 LNHDA, CDR2 SQIVND (reference sequence). The V gene end was trimmed by 4 bases and the J gene end by 7 bases; junction bases not matched to a gene: 6. The CDR3 sequence is 14 residues long. CDR3 coding DNA: TGTGCCAGTAGTACCAGGACGGGAGGCGGGGAGCTGTTTTTT. Its translation is CASSTRTGGGELFF.

This clonotype was seen ten or more times. The chain has TRBV30 and TRBJ2-3, with TRBD2 matching over 7 bases. The CDR3 length is 15 residues. With 2 bases clipped from V and 2 bases from J, the junction kept 7 bases outside the gene matches. CDR1 and CDR2 from the germline V gene are GTSNPN and SVGIG (reference sequence). CDR3 nucleotide sequence: TGTGCCTGGAGTAGGCGGGGGAGGGACACAGATACGCAGTATTTT. Residues: CAWSRRGRDTDTQYF.

At least ten counts were recorded for this clonotype. J is TRBJ1-1 and V is TRBV5-1; no clear D gene. CDR1 and CDR2 (germline): SGHRS, YFSETQ. The CDR3 runs 14 residues. V gave up 0 bases and J gave up 7 bases, with 13 bases separating them. CDR3 residues: CASSLVPGSGEAFF. CDR3 sequence (DNA): TGCGCCAGCAGCTTGGTTCCGGGGTCCGGTGAAGCTTTCTTT.

This clonotype was detected ten times or more. The chain uses TRBV11-3 and TRBJ2-7; 9 positions agree with TRBD1. Germline V CDR1 and CDR2: SGHNT, YENEEA. The CDR3 sequence is 14 residues long. V was pared by 5 bases and J by 3 bases, with 5 bases of the junction left unmatched. The CDR3 region has the DNA TGTGCCAGCAGCCCAGGGGACAGGGACTACGAGCAGTACTTC. Amino acids: CASSPGDRDYEQYF.

Ten or more counts support this clonotype. The CDR3 protein is CASNSGHTDTQYF. CDR3 bases: TGTGCCAGCAATTCGGGACACACAGATACGCAGTATTTT. The V and J genes are TRBV28 and TRBJ2-3; D might be TRBD1 (6 bases). Germline CDR1 and CDR2: MDHEN and SYDVKM. The CDR3 is 13 amino acids. V gave up 7 bases and J gave up 2 bases, with 10 bases separating them.

In this sample, this clonotype turned up a few times. The rearrangement links TRBV7-2 to TRBJ1-1; a possible D gene is TRBD1 (5 bases). CDR1 and CDR2 from the germline V gene are SGHTA and FQGNSA. The CDR3 consists of 13 residues. V was pared by 5 bases and J by 8 bases, with 15 bases between. CDR3 sequence (DNA): TGTGCCAGCAGCGGTGGGGGTAGGGTGGAAGCTTTCTTT. Its protein is CASSGGGRVEAFF. The whole variable domain, remainder taken from reference TRBV7-2 and TRBJ1-1, is GAGVSQSPSNKVTEKGKDVELRCDPISGHTALYWYRQSLGQGLEFLIYFQGNSAPDKSGLPSDRFSAERTGGSVSTLTIQRTQQEDSAVYLCASSGGGRVEAFFGQGTRLTVV.

This clonotype turned up a few times. The rearrangement uses TRBV19 and TRBJ2-7, with D possibly matching TRBD2 (7 bases). Germline lookup yields CDR1 LNHDA and CDR2 SQIVND (reference sequence). V was pared by 6 bases and J by 4 bases, with 19 bases between. The CDR3 is 15 amino acids. The CDR3 nucleotides read TGTGCCAGTAGGGCGGGACGGGGGGCCGATTACGAGCAGTACTTC. Its translation is CASRAGRGADYEQYF.

The chain joins TRBV9 to TRBJ2-1, with 8 positions matching TRBD2. From germline, CDR1 is SGDLS and CDR2 YYNGEE. The CDR3 has 14 residues. J lost 8 bases, V lost 0 bases, and 4 bases had no gene match. The CDR3 protein is CASSVGGTSYEQFF. Here the CDR3 DNA reads TGTGCCAGCAGCGTAGGAGGGACTAGTTATGAGCAGTTCTTC.

This clonotype was seen repeatedly, ten times or more. The CDR3 sequence is CAWSGLQGITYNEQFF. The CDR3 DNA is TGTGCCTGGAGTGGGCTACAGGGGATCACCTACAATGAGCAGTTCTTC. The rearrangement uses TRBV30 and TRBJ2-1; 7 positions match TRBD1. The CDR3 loop spans 16 amino acids. V was pared by 1 base and J by 2 bases, with 8 bases of the junction left unmatched. Germline lookup yields CDR1 GTSNPN and CDR2 SVGIG (reference sequence). Full variable domain (remainder filled in from reference TRBV30 and TRBJ2-1): SQTIHQWPATLVQPVGSPLSLECTVEGTSNPNLYWYRQAAGRGLQLLFYSVGIGQISSEVPQNLSASRPQDRQFILSSKKLLLSDSGFYLCAWSGLQGITYNEQFFGPGTRLTVL.

The V call is TRBV25-1, the J call TRBJ2-3, with TRBD2 matching over 13 bases. The CDR3 runs to 16 residues. Per the germline V gene, CDR1 is MGHDK and CDR2 is SYGVNS. The V segment lost 0 bases and the J segment 10 bases; nucleotides outside the gene matches: 7. DNA for the CDR3: TGTGCCAGCAGTGAATATATCGGACTAGCGGGGGCCCCGCAGTATTTT. Its protein product is CASSEYIGLAGAPQYF. Combining the CDR3 with reference TRBV25-1 and TRBJ2-3 gives the whole variable domain EADIYQTPRYLVIGTGKKITLECSQTMGHDKMYWYQQDPGMELHLIHYSYGVNSTEKGDLSSESTVSRIRTEHFPLTLESARPSHTSQYLCASSEYIGLAGAPQYFGPGTRLTVL.

Many counts were recorded for this clonotype. The rearrangement joins TRBV12-3 or TRBV12-4 to TRBJ1-5, with D perhaps TRBD1 (6 bases). The CDR3 spans 17 residues. The germline V and J ends were trimmed by 1 base and 0 bases, with 13 bases remaining between them. The CDR3 spells CASSLGQGPGSNQPQHF. CDR3 nucleotides: TGTGCCAGCAGTTTAGGGCAGGGGCCTGGTAGCAATCAGCCCCAGCATTTT.

This rearrangement joins TRBV10-3 to TRBJ2-3, with 7 bases that match TRBD1. With V trimmed by 6 bases and J by 0 bases, 15 bases remained unmatched. The CDR3 length is 18 residues. Looked up from germline, CDR1 is ENHRY and CDR2 is SYGVKD. DNA for the CDR3: TGTGCCATCAGCGCCGGGACAGATATCAAACACAGCACAGATACGCAGTATTTT. The encoded protein is CAISAGTDIKHSTDTQYF.

The rearrangement uses TRBV2 and TRBJ2-3, with no clear D. The CDR3 runs 14 residues. V was clipped by 4 bases and J by 1 base, with 9 bases between them. Germline values: CDR1 SNHLY, CDR2 FYNNEI. This chain's CDR3 is CASSGPPRTDTQYF. In DNA, the CDR3 is TGTGCCAGCAGTGGCCCTCCCCGCACAGATACGCAGTATTTT.

This clonotype was observed a handful of times. An end of the junction does not agree with germline; a read error may underlie this. CDR3 sequence (DNA): TGCGCCAGCAGCTTGATGACTGCTAAAGAGACCCAGTGCTTC. This codes for CASSLMTAKETQCF. V gene TRBV5-1 combines with J gene TRBJ2-5; no firm D call. CDR3 length equals 14 residues. Germline V gives CDR1 SGHRS, CDR2 YFSETQ.